Following are 14 T cell receptor beta chains from one sample sequenced in a study of blood T cell repertoires in COVID-19. Assay used: immunoSEQ multiplex PCR; TCRdb lists only in-frame clones, some missing. The sample includes around 86,000 clones, roughly 87% of them seen just once. Material for sequencing was peripheral blood. All receptors come from a woman older than 75 with acute or convalescent COVID-19.

For this clone: One end of the junction fails to match germline, which may point to a read error. The CDR3 DNA is TGTGCTAGCAGCTTGACCGGCGGGGGGCCCGCGACCCAGTACTTC. Translated: CASSLTGGGPATQYF. V gene TRBV7-7 combines with J gene TRBJ2-5; the match to TRBD2 covers 8 bases. This CDR3 is 15 amino acids long. Germline CDR1 reads SSHAT; CDR2 reads FNYEAQ (reference sequence).

The table lists this clone with a few counts. V is TRBV4-2 and J is TRBJ2-7; D ambiguous. The germline V gene encodes CDR1 LGHNA and CDR2 YNFKEQ. The CDR3 runs 14 residues. V dropped 0 bases and J dropped 3 bases, with 9 bases sitting between them. Here the CDR3 reads CASSQDRDSYEQYF. The DNA of the CDR3 is TGTGCCAGCAGCCAAGATCGTGATAGCTACGAGCAGTACTTC.

V gene TRBV6-2 or TRBV6-3 combines with J gene TRBJ2-3; D unclear. V dropped 6 bases and J dropped 1 base, with 11 bases sitting between them. From germline, CDR1 is MNHEY and CDR2 SVGEGT. This CDR3 has 14 residues. The CDR3 region is CASSQPLGTDTQYF. CDR3 nucleotide sequence: TGTGCCAGCAGCCAGCCCCTCGGCACAGATACGCAGTATTTT.

The CDR3 bases are TGTGCCTGGAATGGAGGTTATGGCTACACCTTC. Amino acids: CAWNGGYGYTF. The chain links TRBV30 to TRBJ1-2; D is undetermined. Trimming pared 4 bases from V and 5 bases from J, leaving 8 bases between. This CDR3 spans 11 amino acids. Germline-derived CDR1 and CDR2 are GTSNPN and SVGIG (reference sequence).

This clone showed up just a few times. V is TRBV7-9 and J is TRBJ2-2, with TRBD2 matching over 9 bases. The CDR3 covers 17 residues. Trimming took 1 base from V and 4 from J; bases not matched to a gene: 7. Germline V CDR1 and CDR2: SEHNR, FQNEAQ (reference sequence). CDR3 region: CASSLGLAGPSTGELFF. As DNA, the CDR3 is TGTGCCAGCAGCTTAGGTCTAGCGGGGCCCTCCACCGGGGAGCTGTTTTTT.

The rearrangement joins TRBV15 to TRBJ2-5; 9 positions match TRBD2. This CDR3 has 14 residues. The germline CDR1 and CDR2 sequences are LNHNV and YYDKDF (reference sequence). Trimming at V came to 1 base and at J to 3 bases, leaving 0 bases not matched to a gene. CDR3 residues: CATSRGLAEETQYF. Here the CDR3 DNA reads TGTGCCACCAGCAGAGGACTAGCGGAAGAGACCCAGTACTTC.

This chain connects TRBV6-6 to TRBJ1-5; TRBD1 agrees at 7 bases. CDR1 is MNHNY, CDR2 SVGAGI, per germline (reference sequence). V lost 5 bases to trimming and J lost 1 base; unmatched junction nucleotides: 5. The CDR3 runs to 15 residues. The CDR3: CASSHADRSNQPQHF. The CDR3 region has the DNA TGTGCCAGCAGTCACGCGGACAGGAGCAATCAGCCCCAGCATTTT.

The chain links TRBV5-1 to TRBJ1-6; no reliable D call. Trimming stripped 4 bases from V and 7 bases from J, with 12 bases between. This CDR3 region has 14 residues. CDR1 is SGHRS and CDR2 is YFSETQ in the germline V gene. CDR3 in DNA: TGCGCCAGCAGCCGGGAGGGAGGAAATTCACCCCTCCACTTT. Its translation: CASSREGGNSPLHF.

This chain uses TRBV7-2 with TRBJ2-3; 9 bases match TRBD1. Per germline, CDR1 SGHTA and CDR2 FQGNSA. J was trimmed by 5 bases and V by 5 bases; bases with no gene match: 8. The CDR3 consists of 15 residues. CDR3 nucleotide sequence: TGTGCCAGCAGCCTACAGGGGGCCGACAGAGATACGCAGTATTTT. Translating it yields CASSLQGADRDTQYF. The full variable domain, completed using reference TRBV7-2 and TRBJ2-3, is GAGVSQSPSNKVTEKGKDVELRCDPISGHTALYWYRQSLGQGLEFLIYFQGNSAPDKSGLPSDRFSAERTGGSVSTLTIQRTQQEDSAVYLCASSLQGADRDTQYFGPGTRLTVL.

The chain employs TRBV19 and TRBJ1-2, with 9 bases matching TRBD1. The length of the CDR3 is 15 residues. V trimming: 4 bases; J trimming: 6 bases; junction bases outside the gene matches: 9. Germline loops: CDR1 LNHDA, CDR2 SQIVND (reference sequence). CDR3 in amino acids: CASSTTPRQGDGYTF. DNA of the CDR3: TGTGCCAGTAGTACAACGCCGCGACAGGGGGATGGCTACACCTTC.

A few counts support this clone. This rearrangement joins TRBV2 to TRBJ1-2, with TRBD1 matching 7 bases. V gave up 8 bases and J gave up 5 bases; unmatched junction bases: 14. The CDR3 has 15 amino acids. The germline V gene has CDR1 SNHLY and CDR2 FYNNEI. In DNA, the CDR3 is TGTGCCAGCCGCGAACTTCCGGGACAGACTTATGGCTACACCTTC. This gives the protein CASRELPGQTYGYTF.

This clone was seen once. This sequence joins TRBV9 and TRBJ2-3; tentative D call: TRBD2 (6 bases). From germline, CDR1 is SGDLS and CDR2 YYNGEE. V lost 3 bases and J lost 2, with 10 bases in between. The CDR3 length is 14 residues. CDR3 in amino acids: CASSGGVYTDTQYF. CDR3 nucleotide sequence: TGTGCCAGCAGCGGCGGGGTATACACAGATACGCAGTATTTT.

The chain couples TRBV5-6 to TRBJ2-7, with TRBD2 matching 7 bases. The CDR3 has 14 residues. Germline V gene sequence: CDR1 SGHDT, CDR2 YYEEEE. The V gene end was trimmed by 7 bases and the J gene end by 4 bases; junction bases not matched to a gene: 11. CDR3 protein: CASGRAGGEYEQYF. The CDR3 nucleotides are TGTGCCAGCGGAAGGGCTGGGGGGGAGTACGAGCAGTACTTC.

This sequence joins TRBV24-1 and TRBJ2-7, with 8 positions matching TRBD1. In germline, CDR1 is KGHDR, CDR2 SFDVKD. The CDR3 has 13 residues. V was clipped by 4 bases and J by 6 bases; unmatched bases: 4. CDR3 DNA sequence: TGTGCCACCAGTGACCGAACAGGGGGCGAGCAGTACTTC. Translation: CATSDRTGGEQYF.